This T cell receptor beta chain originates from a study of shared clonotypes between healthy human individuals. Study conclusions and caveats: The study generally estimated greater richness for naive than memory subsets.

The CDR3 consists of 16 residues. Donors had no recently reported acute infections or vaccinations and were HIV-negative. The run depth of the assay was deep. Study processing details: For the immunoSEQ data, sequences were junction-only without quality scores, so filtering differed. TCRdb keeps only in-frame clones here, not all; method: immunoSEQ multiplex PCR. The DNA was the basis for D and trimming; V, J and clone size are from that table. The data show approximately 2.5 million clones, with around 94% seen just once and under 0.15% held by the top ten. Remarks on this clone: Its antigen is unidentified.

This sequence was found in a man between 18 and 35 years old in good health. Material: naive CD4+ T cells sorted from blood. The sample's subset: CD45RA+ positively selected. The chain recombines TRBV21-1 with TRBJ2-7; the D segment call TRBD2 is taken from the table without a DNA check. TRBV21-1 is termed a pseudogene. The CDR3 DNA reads TGTGCCAGCAGCCATCGTCCAGCGGGATACTCCTACGAGCAGTACTTC. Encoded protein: CASSHRPAGYSYEQYF.